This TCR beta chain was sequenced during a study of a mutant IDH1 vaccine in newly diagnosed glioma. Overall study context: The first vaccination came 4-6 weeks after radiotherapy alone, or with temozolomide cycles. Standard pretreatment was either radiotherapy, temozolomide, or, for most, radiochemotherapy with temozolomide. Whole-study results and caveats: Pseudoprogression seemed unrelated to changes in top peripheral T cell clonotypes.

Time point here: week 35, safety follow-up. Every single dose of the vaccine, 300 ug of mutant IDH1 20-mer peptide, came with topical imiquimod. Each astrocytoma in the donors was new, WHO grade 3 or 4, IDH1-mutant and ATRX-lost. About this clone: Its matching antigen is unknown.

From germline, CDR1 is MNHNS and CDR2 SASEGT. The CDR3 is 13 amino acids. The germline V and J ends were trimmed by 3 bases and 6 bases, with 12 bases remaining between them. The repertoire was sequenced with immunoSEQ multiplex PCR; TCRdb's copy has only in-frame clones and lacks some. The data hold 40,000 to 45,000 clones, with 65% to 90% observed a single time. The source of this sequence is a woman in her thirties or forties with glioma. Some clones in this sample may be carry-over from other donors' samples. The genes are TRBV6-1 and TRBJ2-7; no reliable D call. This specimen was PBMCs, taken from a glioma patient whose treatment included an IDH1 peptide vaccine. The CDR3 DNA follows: TGTGCCAGCAGTGAGGAGAGTGCGGTCGAGCAGTACTTC. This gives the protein CASSEESAVEQYF.